Included here is one T cell receptor (beta chain) sequence, with context. The record originates from a study of blood T cell repertoires in COVID-19. Per the study methods: How many nucleated cells were present was estimated from reference gene primer amplification. The protocol was immunoSEQ multiplex PCR, while the TCRdb copy is restricted to in-frame clones and leaves out a portion. Clone size and V and J calls were adopted from that table, with D and trimming inferred from the DNA. The sample holds under 350,000 clones, about nine tenths seen once. V was clipped by 1 base and J by 2 bases, with 11 bases between them. Germline loops: CDR1 SEHNR, CDR2 FQNEAQ (reference sequence). This CDR3 has 15 residues. Recruited during active infection, patients (from Seattle) were subsequently followed longitudinally.

The sequence was obtained from a woman younger than 45 with COVID-19, enrolled during active disease. This chain joins TRBV7-9 and TRBJ1-2; D is possibly TRBD1 (5 bases). Sequences were obtained from peripheral blood. The CDR3 DNA is TGTGCCAGCAGCTTAGAAGGGGTAGGAAACTATGGCTACACCTTC. Residues: CASSLEGVGNYGYTF.